Listed here is a single T cell receptor beta chain. Original handling: Amplified reference gene primers provided the basis for estimating nucleated cell counts. Sequencing used immunoSEQ multiplex PCR; TCRdb keeps in-frame clones, though not all of them. From that table come the V and J calls and clone size; the DNA was used to work out D and trimming. The data show around 250,000 clones, roughly 83% seen once. This CDR3 is built from 15 residues. V lost 4 bases and J 0 bases, leaving 11 bases between the germline ends. Germline assignment: CDR1 SGDLS and CDR2 YYNGEE. The source of the sample is a study of blood T cell repertoires in COVID-19.

This rearrangement joins TRBV9 to TRBJ2-1; tentatively, D is TRBD2 (6 bases). The sequence came from a man in his fifties or sixties who had recovered from COVID-19. Sample: peripheral blood. The CDR3 coding sequence is TGTGCCAGCAGCCGAAGGGACTCCTCCTACAATGAGCAGTTCTTC. Translated: CASSRRDSSYNEQFF.